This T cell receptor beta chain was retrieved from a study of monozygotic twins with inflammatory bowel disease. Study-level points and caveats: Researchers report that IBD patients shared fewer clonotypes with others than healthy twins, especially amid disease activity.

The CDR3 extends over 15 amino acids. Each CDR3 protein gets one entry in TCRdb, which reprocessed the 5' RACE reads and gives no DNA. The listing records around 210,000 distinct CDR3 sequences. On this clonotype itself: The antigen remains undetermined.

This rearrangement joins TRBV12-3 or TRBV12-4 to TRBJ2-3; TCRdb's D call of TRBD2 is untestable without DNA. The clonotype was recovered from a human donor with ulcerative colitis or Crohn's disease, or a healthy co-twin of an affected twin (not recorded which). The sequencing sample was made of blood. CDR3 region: CASTLGLILTDTQYF.